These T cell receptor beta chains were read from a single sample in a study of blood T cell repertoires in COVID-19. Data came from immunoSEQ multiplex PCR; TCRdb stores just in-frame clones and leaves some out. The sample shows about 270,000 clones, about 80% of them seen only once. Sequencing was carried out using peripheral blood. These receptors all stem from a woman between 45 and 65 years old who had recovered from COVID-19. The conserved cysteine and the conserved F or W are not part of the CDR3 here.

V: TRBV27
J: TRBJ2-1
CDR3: ASSLAGGPGNEQF

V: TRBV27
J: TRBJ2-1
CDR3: ASSPQGQGGYNEQF

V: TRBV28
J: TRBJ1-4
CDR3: ASSSDRGYNEKLF

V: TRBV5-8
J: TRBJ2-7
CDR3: ASSLGGQRLYEQY

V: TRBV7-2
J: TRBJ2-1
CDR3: ASKSGGSSYNEQF

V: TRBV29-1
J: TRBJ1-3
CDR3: PNPLRVTGSRSGNTIY

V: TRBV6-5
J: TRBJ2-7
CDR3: ASSYSVSIPYEQY

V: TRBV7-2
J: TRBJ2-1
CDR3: ASSFSASGSPHNNEQF

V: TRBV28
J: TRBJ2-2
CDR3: ASSLLSQITTGELF

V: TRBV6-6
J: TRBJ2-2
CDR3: ASRSDRKGTGELF

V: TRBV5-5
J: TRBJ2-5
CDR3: ASSLGQGRETQY

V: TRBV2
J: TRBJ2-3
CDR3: ASSEISGWPRY

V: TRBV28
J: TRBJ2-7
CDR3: ASRTFRGPHYEQY

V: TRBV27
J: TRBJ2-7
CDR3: ASSSKGAGANEQY

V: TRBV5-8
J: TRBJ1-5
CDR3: ASSLVGQGFRIGNQPQH

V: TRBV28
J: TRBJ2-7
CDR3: ASSSSGTGYLEQY

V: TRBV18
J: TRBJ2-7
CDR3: ASSPDLLAGRHYEQY

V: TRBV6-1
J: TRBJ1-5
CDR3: ASSGDEYRGRAQANQPQH

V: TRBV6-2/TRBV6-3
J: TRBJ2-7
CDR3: ASSNPSGSQYEQY

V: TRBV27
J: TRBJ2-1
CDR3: ASSSGQEANEQF

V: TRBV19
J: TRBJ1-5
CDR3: ASSIATGLRSNQPQH

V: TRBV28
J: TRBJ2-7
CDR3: ASSLDSSLREQY

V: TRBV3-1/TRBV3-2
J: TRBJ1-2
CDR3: ASSQEIAGNYGYT

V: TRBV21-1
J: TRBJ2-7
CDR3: ASTKGGTGDTKEQY

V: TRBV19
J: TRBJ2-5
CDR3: ASSNSGLAEETQY

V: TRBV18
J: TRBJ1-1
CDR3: ASSQRTGAAEAF

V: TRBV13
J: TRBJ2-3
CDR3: ASNRGGPDTQY

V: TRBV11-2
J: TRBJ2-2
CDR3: ASSLGLAGTGELF

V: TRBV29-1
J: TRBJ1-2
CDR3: SVGDRDNYT

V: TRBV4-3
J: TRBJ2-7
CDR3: ASSQDHTSFSYEQY

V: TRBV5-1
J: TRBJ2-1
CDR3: ASSSGGLGNEQF